This T cell receptor (beta chain) stems from a study of T cell responses to AZD1222 COVID-19 vaccine. General study points: Clonal diversity was possibly underestimated, and white British individuals and females predominated among donors.

The CDR3 runs to 13 residues. CDR1 is SGHDN and CDR2 is FVKESK in the germline V gene. V lost 2 bases and J lost 9, with 14 bases in between. The repertoire was sequenced with immunoSEQ multiplex PCR; TCRdb's copy has only in-frame clones and lacks some. The sample carries about 130,000 clones, over 75% recorded once. A word on this clone: What it recognizes is unknown.

This specimen was peripheral blood, taken on day 0 of AZD1222 vaccination. The V gene is TRBV14, the J gene TRBJ2-7; D is unclear. This receptor was obtained from an adult in good health. The CDR3 loop reads CASSQTGPVPQYF. CDR3 sequence (DNA): TGTGCCAGCAGCCAAACCGGCCCCGTTCCGCAGTACTTC.